Shown below are 22 T cell receptor beta chains from a single sample sequenced in a study of blood T cells in healthy people across ages. The use of a sample-barcoded 5' primer and a J-beta primer mix characterized a second PCR of roughly 6 to 11 cycles. TCRdb reprocessed the 5' RACE reads via MiXCR and lists one record per CDR3 protein. The sample includes roughly 1.6 million distinct CDR3 sequences, around 36% of them seen just once. Sequenced: blood. These TCRs come from a woman aged 25 to 39 in good health.

This clonotype was picked up a small number of times. V is TRBV14 and J is TRBJ1-4; 10 bases align to TRBD1. Trimming at V came to 4 bases and at J to 2 bases, leaving 4 bases not matched to a gene. The CDR3 runs 16 residues. Germline loops: CDR1 SGHDN, CDR2 FVKESK. The CDR3 nucleotides read TGTGCCAGCAGCCGGGGACAGGGGTACACTAATGAAAAACTGTTTTTT. Translation: CASSRGQGYTNEKLFF.

This rearrangement joins TRBV12-3 or TRBV12-4 to TRBJ2-4; D is unresolved. V lost 5 bases and J lost 3, with 17 bases in between. The CDR3 runs 16 residues. The CDR3 region is CASSHPSRSGKNIQYF. In DNA, the CDR3 is TGTGCCAGCAGTCACCCCTCTAGATCAGGCAAAAACATTCAGTACTTC.

This clonotype was detected many times. The chain is built from TRBV20-1 and TRBJ2-3; the match to TRBD2 covers 11 bases. The length of the CDR3 is 22 residues. V dropped 5 bases and J dropped 1; count of bases not matched to a gene: 26. Germline V gene sequence: CDR1 DFQATT, CDR2 SNEGSKA (reference sequence). DNA for the CDR3: TGCAGTGCTTCCCTGTTAAGCCGACTAGCGGGAAGGATCCTCCCTCGCACAGATACGCAGTATTTT. Translated, it gives CSASLLSRLAGRILPRTDTQYF.

The chain joins TRBV27 to TRBJ2-7, with D unclear. In germline, CDR1 is MNHEY, CDR2 SMNVEV (reference sequence). Between the trimmed V and J ends, which lost 3 bases and 3 bases, there was a span of 12 bases. This CDR3 is 14 amino acids long. The CDR3 region has the DNA TGTGCCAGCAGTTTTCTTGGCAGGAGCTACGAGCAGTACTTC. Its protein is CASSFLGRSYEQYF.

The chain is built from TRBV7-9 and TRBJ2-4; D possibly corresponds to TRBD2 (5 bases). The tail of the sequence fits TRBJ2-7 better, so the J call may be wrong. This CDR3 has 16 amino acids. Germline CDR1 is SEHNR and CDR2 is FQNEAQ (reference sequence). DNA of the CDR3: TGTGCCAGCAGCTTAGGCGGGTCGTCCGTTGACCACGAGCAGTACTTC. Its protein product is CASSLGGSSVDHEQYF.

This clonotype was observed at least ten times. V usage is TRBV10-3 and J usage is TRBJ2-3; D is possibly TRBD2 (6 bases). With 3 bases removed from V and 0 bases from J, the gap between germline ends came to 10 bases. Per germline, CDR1 ENHRY and CDR2 SYGVKD. The CDR3 has 15 residues. The CDR3 sequence is CAISDGSGSTDTQYF. In DNA, the CDR3 is TGTGCCATCAGTGATGGAAGCGGGAGCACAGATACGCAGTATTTT.

This clonotype was seen at least ten times. CDR3 loop: CASSLDINYGYTF. The CDR3 region has the DNA TGTGCCAGCAGCCTGGACATTAACTATGGCTACACCTTC. This chain joins TRBV11-2 and TRBJ1-2, with D possibly matching TRBD1 (5 bases). The V and J ends lost 5 bases and 1 base respectively, with 8 bases between them. Germline V gives CDR1 SGHAT, CDR2 FQNNGV. The CDR3 has 13 residues.

The chain uses TRBV4-2 and TRBJ2-1; D gene ambiguous. Trimming left V 4 bases short and J 7 bases short, with 17 bases between. Germline V CDR1 and CDR2: LGHNA, YNFKEQ. The CDR3 sequence is 15 residues long. The chain's CDR3 is CASSRIGPIQNEQFF. The CDR3 DNA reads as TGTGCCAGCAGCCGGATAGGACCAATACAGAATGAGCAGTTCTTC.

This clonotype was detected once. This sequence joins TRBV29-1 and TRBJ1-4; D is uncertain. This CDR3 contains 14 residues. Germline V lookup: CDR1 SQVTM, CDR2 ANQGSEA. The CDR3 spells CSVRGRPDNEKLFF. The CDR3 nucleotides read TGCAGTGTGAGAGGGAGGCCAGATAATGAAAAACTGTTTTTT. The whole variable domain, filled in from reference TRBV29-1 and TRBJ1-4, reads SAVISQKPSRDICQRGTSLTIQCQVDSQVTMMFWYRQQPGQSLTLIATANQGSEATYESGFVIDKFPISRPNLTFSTLTVSNMSPEDSSIYLCSVRGRPDNEKLFFGSGTQLSVL.

The chain uses TRBV29-1 and TRBJ1-2; possible D gene TRBD1, 6 bases. The CDR3 has 16 residues. The V gene's germline CDR1 is SQVTM and CDR2 ANQGSEA. V was clipped by 5 bases and J by 5 bases, with 24 bases between them. The CDR3 nucleotides are TGCAGCGTTTATACCTGGGACACACAGCACCGATATGGCTACACCTTC. As protein: CSVYTWDTQHRYGYTF.

The chain employs TRBV7-9 and TRBJ1-5; TRBD1 is a possible D gene (6 bases). Trimming stripped 5 bases from V and 3 bases from J, with 14 bases between. Germline V CDR1 and CDR2: SEHNR, FQNEAQ (reference sequence). This CDR3 comprises 15 residues. Here the CDR3 reads CASSLSRGDNQPQHF. As DNA, the CDR3 is TGTGCCAGCAGCCTCTCCAGGGGAGACAATCAGCCCCAGCATTTT.

J is TRBJ1-2 and V is TRBV15, with 9 bases lining up with TRBD1. V lost 4 bases and J lost 3; bases outside the gene matches: 3. The CDR3 spans 14 residues. In germline, CDR1 is LNHNV, CDR2 YYDKDF (reference sequence). CDR3 nucleotide sequence: TGTGCCACCAGCAACCGGGACAGGGACTATGGCTACACCTTC. Translating it yields CATSNRDRDYGYTF.

The CDR3 DNA sequence: TGTGCCAGCAGTGCGACAGATAGCAATCAGCCCCAGCATTTT. Its translation: CASSATDSNQPQHF. The chain combines TRBV2 with TRBJ1-5, with D perhaps TRBD1 (5 bases). This CDR3 spans 14 amino acids. CDR1 and CDR2 from the germline V gene are SNHLY and FYNNEI. V lost 4 bases to trimming and J lost 0 bases, with 7 bases between them.

This clonotype was picked up a small number of times. This rearrangement joins TRBV9 to TRBJ2-7; 13 nucleotides line up with TRBD2. This CDR3 is built from 15 residues. V shed 5 bases, J shed 4 bases, and the junction held 6 bases outside the gene matches. CDR1 is SGDLS and CDR2 is YYNGEE in the germline V gene. The CDR3 coding sequence is TGTGCCAGCAGAGGTACGGGACTAGCGGGGTACGAGCAGTACTTC. It yields the protein CASRGTGLAGYEQYF.

V is TRBV9 and J is TRBJ2-3; D gene unclear. The CDR3 has 13 amino acids. With 1 base removed from V and 6 bases from J, the gap between germline ends came to 9 bases. The germline V gene encodes CDR1 SGDLS and CDR2 YYNGEE. The CDR3 spells CASSVKLGDTQYF. CDR3 nucleotide sequence: TGTGCCAGCAGCGTAAAGTTAGGGGATACGCAGTATTTT.

The chain uses TRBV18 and TRBJ2-3; TRBD2 aligns across 8 bases. The CDR3 length is 20 residues. The germline CDR1 and CDR2 sequences are KGHSH and LQKENI. Trimming took 2 bases from V and 1 from J; bases not matched to a gene: 17. CDR3: CASSPNLAGGLLARTDTQYF. The DNA for the CDR3 is TGTGCCAGCTCACCAAATCTAGCGGGCGGCCTTCTCGCCCGCACAGATACGCAGTATTTT.

This clonotype was counted only a few times. The V and J genes are TRBV12-3 or TRBV12-4 and TRBJ1-2; 11 bases line up with TRBD1. There are 14 residues in the CDR3. V lost 6 bases to trimming and J lost 6 bases; unmatched junction nucleotides: 6. CDR3 DNA: TGTGCCAGCAGGGACCGGACAGGGGGCGATGGCTACACCTTC. Encoded protein: CASRDRTGGDGYTF.

Concerning this clonotype: Given a much more abundant clone one base away, this may be a read error. The chain uses TRBV7-2 and TRBJ2-7, with TRBD2 matching 7 bases. V gave up 2 bases and J gave up 3 bases; unmatched junction bases: 7. Germline-derived CDR1 and CDR2 are SGHTA and FQGNSA. The CDR3 length is 15 residues. CDR3: CASSLSVGGYYEQYF. In DNA form, the CDR3 reads TGTGCCAGCAGCTTATCGGTGGGAGGGTACTACGAGCAGTACTTC.

Ten or more counts support this clonotype. The CDR3 nucleotides are TGTGCCATCAGCGAAATAGCGAAATCAATACTGAACCAAGAGACCCAGTACTTC. Its protein is CAISEIAKSILNQETQYF. The chain joins TRBV10-3 to TRBJ2-5; a weak D match, TRBD2 (5 bases). Trimming stripped 6 bases from V and 0 bases from J, with 23 bases between. This CDR3 is built from 18 residues. The germline gives CDR1 ENHRY, CDR2 SYGVKD.

The chain has TRBV15 and TRBJ2-3; 8 nucleotides line up with TRBD2. With 3 bases clipped from V and 0 bases from J, the junction kept 2 bases outside the gene matches. This CDR3 comprises 15 residues. The germline CDR1 and CDR2 sequences are LNHNV and YYDKDF (reference sequence). CDR3 DNA: TGTGCCACCAGCAGTAGCGGGATGAGCACAGATACGCAGTATTTT. This sequence encodes CATSSSGMSTDTQYF. The full variable domain, with the rest looked up from reference TRBV15 and TRBJ2-3, is DAMVIQNPRYQVTQFGKPVTLSCSQTLNHNVMYWYQQKSSQAPKLLFHYYDKDFNNEADTPDNFQSRRPNTSFCFLDIRSPGLGDTAMYLCATSSSGMSTDTQYFGPGTRLTVL.

The sample holds one count of this clonotype. A much bigger clone sits one base away, suggesting this may be a read error. V usage is TRBV5-1 and J usage is TRBJ2-3; D not resolved. V lost 9 bases, J lost 6 bases, and 11 bases lay in between. Germline V gives CDR1 SGHRS, CDR2 YFSETQ. This CDR3 comprises 11 residues. The CDR3 region has the DNA TGCGCCATCAGGTACCAGGATACGCAGTATTTT. This gives the protein CAIRYQDTQYF.

This sequence joins TRBV7-3 and TRBJ2-2; a weak D match, TRBD2 (5 bases). CDR1 is SGHTA and CDR2 is FQGTGA in the germline V gene. V was cut by 5 bases and J by 4 bases, with 20 bases left in between. This CDR3 is 17 amino acids long. The CDR3 reads CASSLALGVKGTGELFF. The CDR3 nucleotides are TGTGCCAGCAGCCTAGCCCTGGGAGTTAAAGGCACCGGGGAGCTGTTTTTT.